The 16 T cell receptor beta chains below all came from one sample that was sequenced in a study of cytomegalovirus exposure and HLA in healthy donors. The PCR had 60 Vbeta and 13 Jbeta primers. Measured with immunoSEQ multiplex PCR; TCRdb has only the in-frame clones, and not every one. The sample yields 150,000 to 200,000 clones, roughly 77% seen once. The sequencing input was PBMCs. The receptors here all came from a young woman in good health and CMV-seronegative.

The chain has TRBV6-6 and TRBJ1-5; D perhaps matches TRBD1 (5 bases). CDR3 length equals 14 residues. Germline V gives CDR1 MNHNY, CDR2 SVGAGI (reference sequence). V was clipped by 4 bases and J by 5 bases, with 12 bases between them. CDR3 coding DNA: TGTGCCAGCAGTTTTCAGGGAGGAGATCAGCCCCAGCATTTT. It yields the protein CASSFQGGDQPQHF.

This chain connects TRBV5-8 to TRBJ1-2; no definite D call. The CDR3 has 13 amino acids. Trimming removed 1 base at V and 1 base at J, with 5 bases between. Looked up from germline, CDR1 is SGHTS and CDR2 is YDEGEE. The CDR3 nucleotides read TGTGCCAGCAGCTTGCGGAGTAACTATGGCTACACCTTC. It codes for CASSLRSNYGYTF.

The V gene is TRBV25-1, the J gene TRBJ1-2, with unresolved D. CDR1 is MGHDK, CDR2 SYGVNS, per germline. The ends were cut back, 0 bases at V and 4 bases at J, with 6 bases in the middle. The CDR3 extends over 13 amino acids. The CDR3 coding sequence is TGTGCCAGCAGTGAATATGAGGGCTATGGCTACACCTTC. It is translated as CASSEYEGYGYTF.

This sequence joins TRBV7-9 and TRBJ2-2; TRBD1 agrees at 8 bases. V gave up 5 bases and J gave up 4 bases; unmatched junction bases: 9. CDR3 length equals 16 residues. The germline V gene encodes CDR1 SEHNR and CDR2 FQNEAQ (reference sequence). The CDR3 is CASSIDRGRGTGELFF. In nucleotides, the CDR3 is TGTGCCAGCAGCATCGACAGGGGAAGGGGCACCGGGGAGCTGTTTTTT. Filled out from reference TRBV7-9 and TRBJ2-2, the complete variable domain reads DTGVSQNPRHKITKRGQNVTFRCDPISEHNRLYWYRQTLGQGPEFLTYFQNEAQLEKSRLLSDRFSAERPKGSFSTLEIQRTEQGDSAMYLCASSIDRGRGTGELFFGEGSRLTVL.

The rearrangement links TRBV21-1 to TRBJ2-3; the table assigns TRBD2, which was not confirmed against the DNA. TRBV21-1 is a pseudogene segment. The CDR3 length is 18 residues. CDR3 residues: CASSKAGAGGKEGDTQYF. For the CDR3, the DNA is TGTGCCAGCAGCAAAGCGGGAGCGGGGGGGAAAGAAGGAGATACGCAGTATTTT.

The chain couples TRBV6-1 to TRBJ2-1; 13 bases agree with TRBD2. With 3 bases clipped from V and 4 bases from J, the junction kept 6 bases outside the gene matches. The CDR3 has 17 residues. Germline loops: CDR1 MNHNS, CDR2 SASEGT. This chain's CDR3 is CASSDRLAGGPYNEQFF. CDR3 coding DNA: TGTGCCAGCAGTGATCGACTAGCGGGGGGCCCGTACAATGAGCAGTTCTTC.

The chain links TRBV7-8 to TRBJ2-2; a possible D gene is TRBD1 (5 bases). The germline V gene encodes CDR1 SGHVS and CDR2 FQNEAQ. This CDR3 region has 12 residues. The chain's CDR3 is CAAGPNTGELFF. The CDR3 DNA sequence: TGTGCGGCAGGGCCGAACACCGGGGAGCTGTTTTTT.

On this clone itself: Other nucleotide sequences in the sample specify the same CDR3. CDR3 protein: CASSSSGPYEQYF. The CDR3 DNA reads TGTGCCAGCAGTTCTAGCGGCCCCTACGAGCAGTACTTC. The rearrangement links TRBV28 to TRBJ2-7; 7 nucleotides match TRBD2. The V and J ends lost 4 bases and 2 bases, in that order; junction bases with no gene match: 2. Germline V gives CDR1 MDHEN, CDR2 SYDVKM. This CDR3 spans 13 amino acids. Supplemented by reference TRBV28 and TRBJ2-7, the full variable domain reads DVKVTQSSRYLVKRTGEKVFLECVQDMDHENMFWYRQDPGLGLRLIYFSYDVKMKEKGDIPEGYSVSREKKERFSLILESASTNQTSMYLCASSSSGPYEQYFGPGTRLTVT.

This clone appeared a few times. The chain joins TRBV5-1 to TRBJ2-6; D may be TRBD1 (5 bases). V lost 4 bases, J lost 3 bases, and 11 bases lay in between. The CDR3 covers 15 residues. CDR1 and CDR2 from the germline V gene are SGHRS and YFSETQ. CDR3 amino acids: CASSPQGYGANVLTF. CDR3 sequence (DNA): TGCGCCAGCAGCCCCCAGGGCTATGGGGCCAACGTCCTGACTTTC.

Only one count was recorded for this clone. The rearrangement links TRBV5-1 to TRBJ2-7; 9 nucleotides agree with TRBD1. Trimming removed 4 bases from V and 5 bases from J; junction bases left unmatched: 10. Germline loops: CDR1 SGHRS, CDR2 YFSETQ. This CDR3 contains 15 residues. The CDR3 sequence: CASSVRGQGFDEQYF. As DNA, the CDR3 is TGCGCCAGCAGCGTCCGGGGACAGGGTTTCGACGAGCAGTACTTC.

This clone was observed once. The chain links TRBV27 to TRBJ2-7; 9 nucleotides match TRBD1. After removal of 7 bases from V and 1 base from J, the junction contained 8 bases not matched to a gene. Germline CDR1 MNHEY, CDR2 SMNVEV (reference sequence). This CDR3 has 15 amino acids. DNA for the CDR3: TGTGCCAGCAAAAATAAAGGGACAGGGTCCTACGAGCAGTACTTC. Its translation: CASKNKGTGSYEQYF.

The rearrangement links TRBV2 to TRBJ1-3, with D possibly matching TRBD1 (5 bases). The germline V and J ends were trimmed by 7 bases and 8 bases, with 21 bases remaining between them. Germline loops: CDR1 SNHLY, CDR2 FYNNEI. There are 15 residues in the CDR3. The CDR3 loop is CASTTQQAPGDTIYF. CDR3 DNA sequence: TGTGCCAGCACCACCCAACAGGCGCCTGGGGACACCATATATTTT.

The CDR3 is CASSPSPRGSSDTQYF. CDR3 DNA sequence: TGTGCCAGCAGTCCGAGCCCCCGGGGTTCGTCGGATACGCAGTATTTT. The gene calls are TRBV27 and TRBJ2-3; perhaps TRBD2 as D (5 bases). The V gene lost 5 bases and the J gene lost 6 bases, with 21 bases spanning the gap. CDR3 length: 16 residues. The germline gives CDR1 MNHEY, CDR2 SMNVEV (reference sequence).

The chain carries TRBV28 and TRBJ2-7, with D tentatively TRBD2 (5 bases). There are 14 residues in the CDR3. CDR1 is MDHEN and CDR2 is SYDVKM in the germline V gene. V was trimmed by 7 bases and J by 3 bases, leaving 16 bases between them. The CDR3 reads CASIPADGRYEQYF. For the CDR3, the DNA is TGTGCCAGCATACCAGCGGACGGACGCTACGAGCAGTACTTC.

This clone has only one observation. The genes are TRBV18 and TRBJ1-4, with no clear D. This CDR3 is built from 14 residues. With 3 bases removed from V and 1 base from J, the gap between germline ends came to 6 bases. In germline, CDR1 is KGHSH, CDR2 LQKENI. The chain's CDR3 is CASSPRVTNEKLFF. The DNA for the CDR3 is TGTGCCAGCTCACCGAGGGTAACTAATGAAAAACTGTTTTTT.

Regarding this clone: Distinct nucleotide sequences in the sample also encode this CDR3. The chain combines TRBV29-1 with TRBJ1-2; TRBD1 matches 7 bases. Germline loops: CDR1 SQVTM, CDR2 ANQGSEA. The CDR3 runs to 12 residues. The V segment lost 7 bases and the J segment 0 bases; nucleotides outside the gene matches: 2. The CDR3: CSGGQTNYGYTF. The CDR3 coding sequence is TGCAGCGGGGGACAGACTAACTATGGCTACACCTTC. Looking up the rest from reference TRBV29-1 and TRBJ1-2 gives the full variable domain: SAVISQKPSRDICQRGTSLTIQCQVDSQVTMMFWYRQQPGQSLTLIATANQGSEATYESGFVIDKFPISRPNLTFSTLTVSNMSPEDSSIYLCSGGQTNYGYTFGSGTRLTVV.